This record concerns one TCR beta chain sequence. The data derive from a study of CD8 T cells in Susac syndrome. Matched for age and sex, the controls were healthy donors. TEMRA cells were FACS-enriched, unlike CD8+ and CD4+ T cells, which were negatively isolated. The RNA, about 0.5 to 1 ug, was put through reverse transcription using random hexamers. The method of amplification for TCR beta CDR3 was immunoSEQ multiplex PCR, covering 54 Vbeta and 13 Jbeta. Each CDR3 protein is one row after TCRdb ran MiXCR on the immunoSEQ multiplex PCR reads. Among about 200,000 distinct CDR3 sequences listed, approximately 95% were seen once. This receptor was obtained from a human donor in good health. Input material: CD4+ T cells from PBMCs.

For the CDR3, the DNA is TGTGCCAGCAGTTTGGGCGGACAGCCCCAGCATTTT. Translated: CASSLGGQPQHF. The chain uses TRBV28 and TRBJ1-5; the D is unclear. The CDR3 is 12 residues long. Germline V gene lookup returns CDR1 MDHEN and CDR2 SYDVKM. V gave up 3 bases and J gave up 7 bases, with 7 bases separating them.